These T cell receptor beta chains were read from a single sample in a study of T cell clonotyping in hematopoietic cell transplantation. Profiling relied on immunoSEQ multiplex PCR, and the TCRdb table lists in-frame clones only, not all of them. The table shows over 6,000 clones, with over 95% occurring only once. Source: PBMCs, taken 30 days after allogeneic stem cell transplant. The receptors shown here come from a male patient between 60 and 69 years old who had an allogeneic stem cell transplant from a related donor, so the T cells may come from the graft donor. Some clones in this sample may be carry-over from other donors' samples. The CDR3 runs from the conserved cysteine through the conserved F or W. The order of the fields is D gene, V gene, clone size, J gene, CDR3 protein, CDR3 DNA. D genes are given only for firm matches. Size is stated for part of the rows, as once, few or many counts, or as a class when the clone is expanded.

.	TRBV7-2	.	TRBJ2-7	CASSLDGGISYEQYF	TGTGCCAGCAGCTTAGATGGGGGGATTTCCTACGAGCAGTACTTC
.	TRBV9	once	TRBJ1-6	CASSDDRFDSYNSPLHF	TGTGCCAGCAGCGACGACAGATTCGACTCCTATAATTCACCCCTCCACTTT
.	TRBV6-1	.	TRBJ2-5	CASSGGETQYF	TGTGCCAGCAGTGGCGGAGAGACCCAGTACTTC
.	TRBV4-1	.	TRBJ1-6	CASKASNGNSPLHF	TGCGCCAGCAAAGCGAGTAACGGTAATTCACCCCTCCACTTT
.	TRBV10-1	once	TRBJ1-4	CASSEPPTSSENEKLFF	TGCGCCAGCAGTGAGCCCCCGACAAGTTCGGAGAATGAAAAACTGTTTTTT
.	TRBV7-3	.	TRBJ2-1	CASSTTGQNNEQFF	TGTGCCAGCAGCACGACAGGACAGAACAATGAGCAGTTCTTC
.	TRBV7-6	.	TRBJ1-3	CASSFSGTTSGNTIYF	TGTGCCAGCAGCTTTTCCGGGACAACCTCTGGAAACACCATATATTTT
TRBD1	TRBV7-3	.	TRBJ2-7	CASSLMGGQGGEQYF	TGTGCCAGCAGCTTAATGGGAGGACAGGGGGGCGAGCAGTACTTC
.	TRBV7-2	.	TRBJ1-5	CASSSRTLNQPQHF	TGTGCCAGCAGCTCCAGGACACTTAATCAGCCCCAGCATTTT
TRBD1	TRBV6-1	few	TRBJ2-7	CASSAGQATMSSYEQYF	TGTGCCAGCAGTGCGGGACAGGCAACAATGAGCTCCTACGAGCAGTACTTC
.	TRBV9	.	TRBJ2-7	CASSVDVGSEQYF	TGTGCCAGCAGCGTAGACGTGGGAAGCGAGCAGTACTTC
.	TRBV5-8	.	TRBJ2-7	CASSLGRDTSYEQYF	TGTGCCAGCAGCTTGGGCCGGGACACATCCTACGAGCAGTACTTC
.	TRBV5-1	.	TRBJ2-7	CASSLPRDSYEQYF	TGCGCCAGCAGCTTGCCGCGGGACTCCTACGAGCAGTACTTC
TRBD2	TRBV4-2	.	TRBJ2-7	CASSQLKVSGASYEQYF	TGTGCCAGCAGCCAACTGAAGGTGAGCGGGGCATCCTACGAGCAGTACTTC
.	TRBV18	.	TRBJ1-5	CASSTMTDSNQPQHF	TGTGCCAGCTCAACAATGACCGATAGCAATCAGCCCCAGCATTTT
.	TRBV15	.	TRBJ1-3	CATSREKATLAGNTIYF	TGTGCCACCAGCAGGGAAAAAGCCACGCTAGCTGGAAACACCATATATTTT
.	TRBV5-1	.	TRBJ2-3	CASSLVTASSTDTQYF	TGCGCCAGCAGCTTGGTTACAGCCTCTAGCACAGATACGCAGTATTTT
.	TRBV19	.	TRBJ1-1	CASSTGYLNTEAFF	TGTGCCAGTAGTACGGGGTACTTGAACACTGAAGCTTTCTTT
TRBD1	TRBV7-9	.	TRBJ2-7	CASSFPGTGGGEQYF	TGTGCCAGCAGCTTCCCCGGGACAGGGGGCGGCGAGCAGTACTTC
.	TRBV20-1	.	TRBJ1-1	CSAAVVTEAFF	TGCAGTGCGGCAGTGGTTACTGAAGCTTTCTTT
.	TRBV7-2	.	TRBJ1-1	CASSIRPSNTEAFF	TGTGCCAGCAGTATTCGACCGAGTAACACTGAAGCTTTCTTT
TRBD1	TRBV5-1	.	TRBJ2-7	CASSRDRIEQYF	TGCGCCAGCAGCCGGGACAGGATAGAGCAGTACTTC
.	TRBV4-1	.	TRBJ2-7	CASSQEGREYYEQYF	TGCGCCAGCAGCCAAGAGGGACGAGAGTACTACGAGCAGTACTTC
.	TRBV6-6	once	TRBJ1-2	CASSYSRGTNTYGYTF	TGTGCCAGCAGTTACTCACGGGGCACCAATACCTATGGCTACACCTTC
.	TRBV5-1	.	TRBJ1-6	CASSLRPDNSPLHF	TGCGCCAGCAGCTTAAGGCCAGATAATTCACCCCTCCACTTT
.	TRBV7-2	.	TRBJ1-3	CASSVANSGNTIYF	TGTGCCAGCAGCGTCGCCAACTCTGGAAACACCATATATTTT
TRBD1	TRBV29-1	once	TRBJ2-7	CSVAGQGLDEQYF	TGCAGCGTCGCCGGACAGGGACTTGACGAGCAGTACTTC